What follows are 24 T cell receptor beta chains derived from one specimen sequenced in a study of CD8 T cells in ankylosing spondylitis (dated by TCRdb to 2016 to 2017). Library prep was done by 5' RACE. The sequencer listed for this sample is Illumina HiSeq 2500. TCRdb handled the public reads itself, with Q25 trimming in fastp and clone calling in MiXCR, and kept productive beta chains. One record per CDR3 amino acid sequence lists the most common genes and DNA. The sample yields 200,000 or so distinct CDR3 sequences; about 20% were counted once. Approximately 4% of the sample rests with the top ten. Sequences were obtained from blood, either unsorted or a sorted T cell fraction (not recorded which). The receptors were gathered from a male donor aged 10 to 30 with ankylosing spondylitis or in good health (not recorded which). Donor details come from another sample of the same person, matched by shared clones.

This clonotype showed up many times. The chain recombines TRBV4-1 with TRBJ2-7; D is possibly TRBD2 (6 bases). The CDR3 is 11 residues long. V lost 3 bases to trimming and J lost 9 bases, with 9 bases between them. Germline CDR1 and CDR2: MGHRA and YSYEKL. DNA of the CDR3: TGCGCCAGCAGCCATCCCGGGGGGCAGTACTTC. It encodes CASSHPGGQYF.

This clonotype was seen ten or more times. This chain links TRBV18 with TRBJ1-1; D gene unclear. Trimming cost V 2 bases and J 7 bases, with 5 bases left between them. This CDR3 region has 11 residues. Germline V lookup: CDR1 KGHSH, CDR2 LQKENI. CDR3 protein: CASSPGDEAFF. DNA for the CDR3: TGTGCCAGCTCACCAGGGGATGAAGCTTTCTTT.

The rearrangement uses TRBV20-1 and TRBJ1-5, with D perhaps TRBD1 (5 bases). Germline V gene lookup returns CDR1 DFQATT and CDR2 SNEGSKA (reference sequence). V gave up 5 bases and J gave up 1 base, with 9 bases separating them. The CDR3 is made up of 13 amino acids. For the CDR3, the DNA is TGCAGTGCTGGGGACCGAAGCAATCAGCCCCAGCATTTT. Translation: CSAGDRSNQPQHF.

At least ten counts were recorded for this clonotype. The CDR3 nucleotides are TGTGCCAGCAGCTTAGAGCGGGCAGGGGACACTGAAGCTTTCTTT. This gives the protein CASSLERAGDTEAFF. The rearrangement uses TRBV11-2 and TRBJ1-1; weak D call: TRBD1 (6 bases). The CDR3 is 15 amino acids. Germline V lookup: CDR1 SGHAT, CDR2 FQNNGV. The ends were cut back, 0 bases at V and 3 bases at J, with 11 bases in the middle.

Many counts were recorded for this clonotype. The rearrangement links TRBV15 to TRBJ1-5; TRBD1 aligns across 9 bases. The CDR3 sequence is 15 residues long. The V and J ends lost 4 bases and 4 bases, in that order; junction bases with no gene match: 5. Germline lookup yields CDR1 LNHNV and CDR2 YYDKDF (reference sequence). CDR3 sequence reads: CATSTGTGYNQPQHF. The CDR3 DNA sequence: TGTGCCACCAGCACCGGGACAGGGTATAATCAGCCCCAGCATTTT.

This clonotype was detected many times. The chain links TRBV5-1 to TRBJ2-2; a weak D match, TRBD2 (6 bases). CDR1 and CDR2 (germline): SGHRS, YFSETQ. Trimming took 0 bases from V and 6 from J, leaving 9 bases between them. The CDR3 extends over 14 amino acids. CDR3 sequence: CASSLELAAGELFF. The CDR3 nucleotides read TGCGCCAGCAGCTTGGAACTAGCAGCCGGGGAGCTGTTTTTT.

There are many counts of this clonotype. This chain joins TRBV20-1 and TRBJ2-1; D is possibly TRBD1 or TRBD2 (6 bases each). The V end lost 3 bases, the J end lost 10 bases, and 16 bases lay between the germline ends. Per germline, CDR1 DFQATT and CDR2 SNEGSKA (reference sequence). CDR3 length: 13 residues. The CDR3 reads CSASPPGAQEQFF. In nucleotides, the CDR3 is TGCAGTGCTAGTCCCCCGGGGGCTCAGGAGCAGTTCTTC.

This clonotype was observed a few times. This sequence joins TRBV4-2 and TRBJ2-2; 7 bases align to TRBD1. The J segment lost 5 bases and the V segment lost 0 bases, leaving 9 bases of the junction unmatched. Germline CDR1 is LGHNA and CDR2 is YNFKEQ. The CDR3 spans 17 residues. The CDR3: CASSQDPGQSPTGELFF. CDR3 in DNA: TGTGCCAGCAGCCAAGACCCGGGACAGAGTCCAACCGGGGAGCTGTTTTTT.

This clonotype was observed at least ten times. The J gene is TRBJ2-1, the V gene TRBV30; 9 nucleotides line up with TRBD2. This CDR3 is built from 14 residues. CDR1 is GTSNPN, CDR2 SVGIG, per germline (reference sequence). V lost 1 base and J lost 4; bases outside the gene matches: 2. CDR3 protein: CAWSEAGGYNEQFF. As DNA, the CDR3 is TGTGCCTGGAGTGAAGCGGGAGGTTACAATGAGCAGTTCTTC. The full variable domain, with the rest looked up from reference TRBV30 and TRBJ2-1, is SQTIHQWPATLVQPVGSPLSLECTVEGTSNPNLYWYRQAAGRGLQLLFYSVGIGQISSEVPQNLSASRPQDRQFILSSKKLLLSDSGFYLCAWSEAGGYNEQFFGPGTRLTVL.

This clonotype has only a few counts. The chain carries TRBV7-6 and TRBJ2-1; a possible D gene is TRBD1 (6 bases). Germline V gene lookup returns CDR1 SGHVS and CDR2 FNYEAQ. V was clipped by 5 bases and J by 5 bases, with 22 bases between them. The CDR3 contains 17 residues. CDR3 sequence: CASSLPYRVAPHNEQFF. The CDR3 DNA follows: TGTGCCAGCAGCCTACCTTACAGGGTTGCTCCACACAATGAGCAGTTCTTC.

The table lists this clonotype with a few counts. V gene TRBV7-2 combines with J gene TRBJ2-7, with D perhaps TRBD1 or TRBD2 (5 bases each). Germline loops: CDR1 SGHTA, CDR2 FQGNSA. Between the trimmed V and J ends, which lost 3 bases and 5 bases, there was a span of 14 bases. The CDR3 length is 14 residues. The CDR3 protein is CASSFKGSGNEQYF. The CDR3 nucleotides read TGTGCCAGCAGCTTCAAGGGGTCCGGGAACGAGCAGTACTTC.

This clonotype showed up many times. CDR3 amino acids: CASSQDPGAGRTQYF. For the CDR3, the DNA is TGTGCCAGCAGCCAAGATCCCGGGGCGGGGAGGACCCAGTACTTC. The rearrangement joins TRBV4-2 to TRBJ2-5; D perhaps matches TRBD2 (6 bases). The CDR3 extends over 15 amino acids. The germline CDR1 and CDR2 sequences are LGHNA and YNFKEQ. Deletions cut 0 bases from V and 7 bases from J, with 15 bases between.

This clonotype appeared many times. The J gene is TRBJ2-1, the V gene TRBV10-3; D gene uncertain. Germline V gene sequence: CDR1 ENHRY, CDR2 SYGVKD. Trimming removed 10 bases at V and 10 bases at J, with 17 bases between. This CDR3 contains 12 residues. CDR3 coding DNA: TGTGCCACCAATGACTGGCCCGGGGAGCAGTTCTTC. Translating gives CATNDWPGEQFF.

The V and J genes are TRBV20-1 and TRBJ2-3; D ambiguous. CDR1 is DFQATT and CDR2 is SNEGSKA in the germline V gene (reference sequence). This CDR3 has 12 amino acids. Trimming stripped 5 bases from V and 0 bases from J, with 6 bases between. The CDR3 spells CSARTSTDTQYF. The CDR3 DNA is TGCAGTGCTCGAACTAGCACAGATACGCAGTATTTT.

This clonotype came up many times. The rearrangement links TRBV19 to TRBJ2-7; D is undetermined. From germline, CDR1 is LNHDA and CDR2 SQIVND (reference sequence). V gave up 6 bases and J gave up 4 bases, with 7 bases separating them. CDR3 length equals 11 residues. DNA for the CDR3: TGTGCCAGTAGCAATGAGTACGAGCAGTACTTC. Protein product: CASSNEYEQYF.

This clonotype has a count of ten or more. The genes are TRBV6-4 and TRBJ2-1; either TRBD1 or TRBD2 may fit D (5 bases each). The CDR3 is made up of 13 amino acids. Trimming took off 5 bases at V and 7 bases at J, with 12 bases between the two ends. Germline V gives CDR1 MRHNA, CDR2 SNTAGT. The CDR3 DNA follows: TGTGCCAGCAGTCTAGAGGGGAGTAATGAGCAGTTCTTC. Residues: CASSLEGSNEQFF.

This clonotype was seen many times. V gene TRBV14 combines with J gene TRBJ2-7; TRBD2 aligns across 9 bases. V was clipped by 4 bases and J by 0 bases; unmatched bases: 7. Germline CDR1 SGHDN, CDR2 FVKESK. This CDR3 has 16 residues. DNA of the CDR3: TGTGCCAGCAGCCCAGTAGCGGGAGTTCCCTCCTACGAGCAGTACTTC. It yields the protein CASSPVAGVPSYEQYF.

Ten or more counts support this clonotype. This rearrangement joins TRBV7-4 to TRBJ2-7; 9 positions match TRBD1. Trimming removed 2 bases from V and 6 bases from J; junction bases left unmatched: 17. CDR3 size: 18 residues. Germline-derived CDR1 and CDR2 are SGHVT and SQSDAQ. In DNA form, the CDR3 reads TGTGCCAGCAGCTTATTGGATGATTGGGACAGGGTCTTACTCGAGCAGTACGTC. This encodes CASSLLDDWDRVLLEQYV.

The sample holds many counts of this clonotype. The chain links TRBV20-1 to TRBJ2-1; D gene ambiguous. Germline assignment: CDR1 DFQATT and CDR2 SNEGSKA (reference sequence). The CDR3 covers 9 residues. V shed 6 bases and J shed 7 bases, with 4 bases lying between them. The CDR3 sequence: CSAPNEQFF. The CDR3 region has the DNA TGCAGTGCCCCAAATGAGCAGTTCTTC.

This clonotype was found many times. The rearrangement links TRBV20-1 to TRBJ2-1; 13 nucleotides line up with TRBD2. The V gene end was trimmed by 3 bases and the J gene end by 9 bases; junction bases not matched to a gene: 5. The CDR3 totals 14 residues. Germline V CDR1 and CDR2: DFQATT, SNEGSKA (reference sequence). DNA of the CDR3: TGCAGTGCTAGGGGACTAGCGGGAAATGTTGAGCAGTTCTTC. This gives the protein CSARGLAGNVEQFF.

This clonotype was seen ten or more times. The gene calls are TRBV29-1 and TRBJ2-3; maybe TRBD2 (6 bases). Germline CDR1 reads SQVTM; CDR2 reads ANQGSEA. The CDR3 spans 12 residues. Deletions cut 3 bases from V and 6 bases from J, with 10 bases between. The CDR3 DNA is TGCAGCGTTGAGAAGGGGACTGATACGCAGTATTTT. Translating it yields CSVEKGTDTQYF.

This clonotype was seen many times. The chain uses TRBV12-3 or TRBV12-4 and TRBJ1-4; D ambiguous. The CDR3 consists of 11 residues. Trimming left V 6 bases short and J 5 bases short, with 4 bases between. As DNA, the CDR3 is TGTGCCAGCAGGGGGAATGAAAAACTGTTTTTT. Protein: CASRGNEKLFF.

The chain couples TRBV11-2 to TRBJ2-5; 7 bases align to TRBD1. V lost 6 bases and J lost 6; bases outside the gene matches: 22. In germline, CDR1 is SGHAT, CDR2 FQNNGV. This CDR3 comprises 18 residues. The CDR3 here is CASSSYGQVLINAKTQYF. In DNA form, the CDR3 reads TGTGCCAGCAGTTCTTATGGACAGGTTCTAATAAATGCGAAGACCCAGTACTTC.

This clonotype was observed at least ten times. V is TRBV15 and J is TRBJ2-1; 9 bases fit TRBD2. The length of the CDR3 is 16 residues. Germline CDR1 reads LNHNV; CDR2 reads YYDKDF (reference sequence). J lost 9 bases, V lost 1 base, and 10 bases had no gene match. The CDR3 spells CATSRGGTSLGGEQFF. For the CDR3, the DNA is TGTGCCACCAGCAGAGGGGGGACTAGCCTAGGAGGTGAGCAGTTCTTC. The full variable domain, in which reference TRBV15 and TRBJ2-1 provide the parts outside the CDR3, is DAMVIQNPRYQVTQFGKPVTLSCSQTLNHNVMYWYQQKSSQAPKLLFHYYDKDFNNEADTPDNFQSRRPNTSFCFLDIRSPGLGDTAMYLCATSRGGTSLGGEQFFGPGTRLTVL.